The sequence of this T cell receptor beta chain was determined in a study of cytomegalovirus exposure and HLA in healthy donors. General study points: Among donors in an Asian-associated ancestry cluster, a later analysis reportedly found fewer N-insertions than the roughly 700-donor mean. A later analysis found TCR association rates differed by HLA locus, highest for DRB1 and lowest for HLA-C. High specificity and sensitivity for cytomegalovirus status were reported for the classifier.

CDR1 is SGHKS, CDR2 YYEKEE, per germline (reference sequence). The CDR3 loop spans 13 amino acids. Trimming took off 0 bases at V and 5 bases at J, with 9 bases between the two ends. The PCR contained 60 Vbeta and 13 Jbeta primers. Sequencing was performed with immunoSEQ multiplex PCR; in TCRdb, only in-frame clones are kept and a portion is missing. The data hold 160,000 or so clones, with less than 80% observed a single time. Of note for this clone: Its antigen is unidentified.

The specimen was PBMCs. The chain has TRBV5-5 and TRBJ2-7; possibly TRBD1 for D (5 bases). This receptor was obtained from a middle-aged man in good health and CMV-seronegative. The CDR3 sequence: CASSLGGWDEQYF. DNA for the CDR3: TGTGCCAGCAGCTTGGGGGGCTGGGACGAGCAGTACTTC.